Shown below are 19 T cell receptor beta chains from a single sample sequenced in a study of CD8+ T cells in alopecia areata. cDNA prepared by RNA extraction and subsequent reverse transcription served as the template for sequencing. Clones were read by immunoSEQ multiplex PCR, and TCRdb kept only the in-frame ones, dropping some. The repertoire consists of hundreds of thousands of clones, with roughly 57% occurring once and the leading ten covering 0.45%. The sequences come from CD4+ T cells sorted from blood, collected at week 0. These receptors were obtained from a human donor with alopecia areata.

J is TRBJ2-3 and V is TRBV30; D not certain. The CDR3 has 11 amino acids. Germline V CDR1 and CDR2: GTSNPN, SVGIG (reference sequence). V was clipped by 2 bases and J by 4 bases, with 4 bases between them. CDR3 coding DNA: TGTGCCTGGAGTCTAGCAGATACGCAGTATTTT. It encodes CAWSLADTQYF.

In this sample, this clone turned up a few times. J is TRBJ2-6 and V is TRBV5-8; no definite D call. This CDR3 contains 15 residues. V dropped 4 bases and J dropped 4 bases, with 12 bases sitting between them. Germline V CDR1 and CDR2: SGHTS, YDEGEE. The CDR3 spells CASSGWVGGANVLTF. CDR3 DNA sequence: TGTGCCAGCAGCGGGTGGGTAGGCGGGGCCAACGTCCTGACTTTC.

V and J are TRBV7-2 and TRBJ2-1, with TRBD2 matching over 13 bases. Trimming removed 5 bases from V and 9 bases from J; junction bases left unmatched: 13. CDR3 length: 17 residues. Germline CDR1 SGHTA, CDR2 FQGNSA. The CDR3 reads CASSKGTSGASGGEQFF. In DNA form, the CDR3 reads TGTGCCAGCAGCAAAGGGACTAGCGGGGCTTCAGGCGGTGAGCAGTTCTTC. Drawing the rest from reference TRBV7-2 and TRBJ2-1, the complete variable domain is GAGVSQSPSNKVTEKGKDVELRCDPISGHTALYWYRQSLGQGLEFLIYFQGNSAPDKSGLPSDRFSAERTGGSVSTLTIQRTQQEDSAVYLCASSKGTSGASGGEQFFGPGTRLTVL.

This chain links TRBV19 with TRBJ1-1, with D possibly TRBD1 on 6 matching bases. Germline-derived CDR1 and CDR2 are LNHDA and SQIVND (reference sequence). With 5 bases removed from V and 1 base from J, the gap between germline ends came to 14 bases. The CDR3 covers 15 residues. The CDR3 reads CASSGLAGANTEAFF. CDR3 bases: TGTGCCAGTAGTGGGCTCGCGGGGGCGAACACTGAAGCTTTCTTT.

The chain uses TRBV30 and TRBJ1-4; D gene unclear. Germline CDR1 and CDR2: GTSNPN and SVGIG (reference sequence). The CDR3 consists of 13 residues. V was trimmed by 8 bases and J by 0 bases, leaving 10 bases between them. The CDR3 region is CAHGGATNEKLFF. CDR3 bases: TGTGCCCACGGAGGTGCAACTAATGAAAAACTGTTTTTT.

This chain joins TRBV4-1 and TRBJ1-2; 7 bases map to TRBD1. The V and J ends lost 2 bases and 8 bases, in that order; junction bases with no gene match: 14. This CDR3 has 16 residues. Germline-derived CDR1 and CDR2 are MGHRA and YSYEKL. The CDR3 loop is CASSQTGVGSMEGYTF. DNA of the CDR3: TGCGCCAGCAGCCAAACAGGGGTGGGCTCTATGGAAGGCTACACCTTC.

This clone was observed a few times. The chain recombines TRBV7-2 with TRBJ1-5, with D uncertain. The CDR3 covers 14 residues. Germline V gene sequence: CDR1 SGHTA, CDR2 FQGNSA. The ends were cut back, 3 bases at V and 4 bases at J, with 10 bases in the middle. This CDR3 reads CASSLLIGNQPQHF. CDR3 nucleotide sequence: TGTGCCAGCAGCTTGTTAATAGGGAATCAGCCCCAGCATTTT.

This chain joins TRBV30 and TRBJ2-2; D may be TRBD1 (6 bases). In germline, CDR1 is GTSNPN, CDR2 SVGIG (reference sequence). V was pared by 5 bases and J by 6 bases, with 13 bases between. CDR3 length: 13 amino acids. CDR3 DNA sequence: TGTGCCTGGGATCCTTACAGGGCCGGGGAGCTGTTTTTT. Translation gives CAWDPYRAGELFF.

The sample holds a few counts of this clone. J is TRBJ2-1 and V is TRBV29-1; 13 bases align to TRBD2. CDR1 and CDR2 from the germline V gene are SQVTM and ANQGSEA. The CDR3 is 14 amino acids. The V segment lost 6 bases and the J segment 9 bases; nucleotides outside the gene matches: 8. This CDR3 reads CSVKGLAGASEQFF. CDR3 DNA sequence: TGCAGCGTCAAAGGACTAGCGGGAGCCAGTGAGCAGTTCTTC.

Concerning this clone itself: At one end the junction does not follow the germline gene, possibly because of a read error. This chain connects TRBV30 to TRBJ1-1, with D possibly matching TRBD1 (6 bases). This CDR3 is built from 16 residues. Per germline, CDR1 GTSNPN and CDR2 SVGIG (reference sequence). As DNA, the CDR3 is TGTGCCTGGAGAGTCGGGCAGGGGCTAAGGAACACTGAAGCCTTCTTT. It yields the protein CAWRVGQGLRNTEAFF.

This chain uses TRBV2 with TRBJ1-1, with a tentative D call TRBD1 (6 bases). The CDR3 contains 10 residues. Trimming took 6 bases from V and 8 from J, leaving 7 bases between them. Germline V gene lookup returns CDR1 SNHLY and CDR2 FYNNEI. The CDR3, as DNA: TGTGCCAGCAGAGGGACAGAAGCTTTCTTT. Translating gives CASRGTEAFF. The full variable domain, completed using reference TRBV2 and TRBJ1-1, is EPEVTQTPSHQVTQMGQEVILRCVPISNHLYFYWYRQILGQKVEFLVSFYNNEISEKSEIFDDQFSVERPDGSNFTLKIRSTKLEDSAMYFCASRGTEAFFGQGTRLTVV.

The CDR3 DNA follows: TGTGCCAGCAGCGTAGATGGGACGCAATCACCCCTCCACTTT. It specifies CASSVDGTQSPLHF. The rearrangement joins TRBV9 to TRBJ1-6; perhaps TRBD1 as D (5 bases). The CDR3 loop spans 14 amino acids. CDR1 is SGDLS, CDR2 YYNGEE, per germline. The V and J ends lost 0 bases and 10 bases respectively, with 11 bases between them.

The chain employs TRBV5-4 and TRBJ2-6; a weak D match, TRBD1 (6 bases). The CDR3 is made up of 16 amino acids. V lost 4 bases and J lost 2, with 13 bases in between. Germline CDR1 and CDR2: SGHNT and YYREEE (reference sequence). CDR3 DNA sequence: TGTGCCAGCAGCCCGACACAGGGTCCTGGGGCCAACGTCCTGACTTTC. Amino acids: CASSPTQGPGANVLTF.

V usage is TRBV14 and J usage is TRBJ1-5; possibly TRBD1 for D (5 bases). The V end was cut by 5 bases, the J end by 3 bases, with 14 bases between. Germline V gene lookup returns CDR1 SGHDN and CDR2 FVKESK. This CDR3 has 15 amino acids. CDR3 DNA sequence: TGTGCCAGCAGCTCTGGGCTGGGGGACAATCAGCCCCAGCATTTT. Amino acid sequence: CASSSGLGDNQPQHF.

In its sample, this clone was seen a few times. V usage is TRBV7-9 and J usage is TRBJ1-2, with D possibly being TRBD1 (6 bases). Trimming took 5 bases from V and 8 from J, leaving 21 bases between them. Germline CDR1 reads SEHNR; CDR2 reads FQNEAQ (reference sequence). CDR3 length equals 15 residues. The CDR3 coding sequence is TGTGCCAGCAGCCCGAGGACAGAATCACCCGACGGCTACACCTTC. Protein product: CASSPRTESPDGYTF. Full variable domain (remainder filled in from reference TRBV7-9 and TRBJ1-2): DTGVSQNPRHKITKRGQNVTFRCDPISEHNRLYWYRQTLGQGPEFLTYFQNEAQLEKSRLLSDRFSAERPKGSFSTLEIQRTEQGDSAMYLCASSPRTESPDGYTFGSGTRLTVV.

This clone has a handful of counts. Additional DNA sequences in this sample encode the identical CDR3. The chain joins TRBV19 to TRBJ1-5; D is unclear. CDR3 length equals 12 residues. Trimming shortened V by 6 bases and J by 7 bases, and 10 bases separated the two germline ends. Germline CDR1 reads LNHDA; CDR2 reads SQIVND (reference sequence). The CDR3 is CASSSMGQPQHF. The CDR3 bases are TGTGCCAGTAGCTCCATGGGGCAGCCCCAGCATTTT.

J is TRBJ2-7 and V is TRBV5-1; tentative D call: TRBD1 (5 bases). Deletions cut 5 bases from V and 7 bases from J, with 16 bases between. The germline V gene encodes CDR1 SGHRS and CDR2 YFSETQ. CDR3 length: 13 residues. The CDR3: CASRYRPSGEQYF. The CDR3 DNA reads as TGCGCCAGCAGGTACAGGCCTTCTGGAGAGCAGTACTTC.

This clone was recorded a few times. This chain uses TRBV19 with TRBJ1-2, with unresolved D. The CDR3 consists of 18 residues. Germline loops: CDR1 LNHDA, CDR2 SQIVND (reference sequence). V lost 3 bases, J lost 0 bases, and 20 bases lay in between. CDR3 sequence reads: CASSIKYPETPANYGYTF. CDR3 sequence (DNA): TGTGCCAGTAGTATCAAATACCCAGAGACACCGGCTAACTATGGCTACACCTTC.

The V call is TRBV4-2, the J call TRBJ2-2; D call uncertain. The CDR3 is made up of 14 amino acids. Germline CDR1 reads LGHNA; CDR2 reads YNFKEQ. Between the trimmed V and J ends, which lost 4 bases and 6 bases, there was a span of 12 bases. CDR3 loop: CASSLSADSGELFF. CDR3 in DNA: TGTGCCAGCAGCCTAAGCGCGGATTCCGGGGAGCTGTTTTTT.